This paragraph covers one TCR beta chain sequence. The specificity of this receptor is unknown. It has no much larger one-base neighbor in the sample; base qualities were not kept. V ends up 8 bases short and J 7 bases short, with an unmatched junction base count of 17. The CDR3 covers 17 residues, taking in both the cysteine and the phenylalanine. Only CDR3 DNA is held: 51 bases, read in frame from base 1. The germline V gene encodes CDR1 MNHEY and CDR2 SMNVEV (reference sequence). This sample is part of a study of beta chain features in type 1 diabetes (dated by TCRdb to 2017 to 2018). Regarding the complete study: Mean age, gender distribution, total cell number and subset yield were not different between patients and healthy donors. Regulatory and stem cell-like memory subsets were isolated from only 8 patients and roughly eight healthy donors, whereas naive and central memory subsets came from all 30 or so donors. A total of 107,917,701 sorted cells were examined across all samples, and the number of cells per subset was strongly correlated with RNA yield. The study compared TCRB repertoires of sorted circulating CD4+ T cell subsets between recently diagnosed type 1 diabetes patients and matched healthy donors. Study-wide conclusions, independent of this receptor: The naive, central memory and regulatory TCRB repertoires appeared to resemble one another more closely among patients than among healthy donors. PCR might favor shorter templates, but patient and control samples were amplified and corrected together, so any skew would affect both groups equally. At VDJ recombination sites, patients with type 1 diabetes made fewer insertions and deleted more nucleotides, a pattern implying thymic rearrangement abnormalities. Because the HLA sub-analyses included only small numbers of individuals, any influence of HLA type on TCRB rearrangement was left unresolved. Type 1 diabetes patients showed a moderate but significant shortening of TCRB CDR3 length in all four CD4+ subsets. Because cDNA was sequenced instead of genomic DNA, highly expressing activated cells could be over-represented, though the groups showed no difference in activation or CD3 levels.

The High Capacity cDNA Reverse Transcription Kit was used to reverse transcribe all of the isolated RNA, meaning that expressed TCRB transcripts were what got sequenced. Naive, central memory and regulatory T cell samples underwent deep immunoSEQ sequencing, averaging about 3.57 million total reads per sample. Sorted cells were lysed in RLT buffer and RNA was extracted with DNase-treated RNeasy Micro or Mini kits, depending on cell number. To prevent cross-contamination, each cell subset was processed individually, whereas patient and healthy donor samples were processed jointly. TCRB sequences were amplified from cDNA with the immunoSEQ multiplex PCR, producing 87-bp fragments spanning the CDR3 region. Sequencing of the amplicons was performed on the Illumina HiSeq platform. Turning to the authors' computational methods: Synthetic template baselines were used to correct PCR bias computationally, reads within Hamming distance 2 were collapsed, and singletons that could not be merged were discarded. Reads were aligned against IMGT so that V, D and J genes, CDR3 length and insertions or deletions at six rearrangement sites could be assigned. Within each subset, clonotype counts were normalized to sorted cell number, after which true diversity and Gini coefficients were computed with the tcR R package. Repertoire sharing was quantified using the overlap coefficient calculated on TCRB nucleotide sequences. TCRdb took this table from immuneACCESS and kept in-frame rearrangements with V and J called. Such tables lack part of the clones; where checked against another copy, unresolved V genes explain under half of the gap, and the rest is unexplained. D and trimming come from the DNA, and the V and J calls and clone size come from that table. The sample contains 85,000 to 110,000 clones, 28% of them found a single time. The ten most abundant clones make up around 0.5% of the sample.

Each donor gave one peripheral blood draw, averaging around 0.11 L, which was collected into heparinised tubes. Using a panel that included CD45RO, CCR7, CD25, CD127, CD95 and CD27, naive, central memory, regulatory and stem cell-like memory CD4+ T cells were sorted on a BD FACSAria II. Every sorted population had a purity above 98%. PBMCs were isolated right away by Lymphoprep density gradient centrifugation and were stained directly, without culture. So that batch effects would be minimized, each experiment stained and sorted samples in pairs, pairing one healthy donor with one patient. Specimen: central memory CD4+ T cells from blood. The sequence links TRBV27 to TRBJ2-2; 9 bases in between match TRBD2. The sequence came from a woman between 18 and 29 years old with type 1 diabetes. The CDR3 amino acid sequence is: CASVSQRGSGRIGELFF. The DNA sequence reads TGTGCCAGCGTATCTCAGAGAGGTAGCGGGAGAATCGGGGAGCTGTTTTTT.